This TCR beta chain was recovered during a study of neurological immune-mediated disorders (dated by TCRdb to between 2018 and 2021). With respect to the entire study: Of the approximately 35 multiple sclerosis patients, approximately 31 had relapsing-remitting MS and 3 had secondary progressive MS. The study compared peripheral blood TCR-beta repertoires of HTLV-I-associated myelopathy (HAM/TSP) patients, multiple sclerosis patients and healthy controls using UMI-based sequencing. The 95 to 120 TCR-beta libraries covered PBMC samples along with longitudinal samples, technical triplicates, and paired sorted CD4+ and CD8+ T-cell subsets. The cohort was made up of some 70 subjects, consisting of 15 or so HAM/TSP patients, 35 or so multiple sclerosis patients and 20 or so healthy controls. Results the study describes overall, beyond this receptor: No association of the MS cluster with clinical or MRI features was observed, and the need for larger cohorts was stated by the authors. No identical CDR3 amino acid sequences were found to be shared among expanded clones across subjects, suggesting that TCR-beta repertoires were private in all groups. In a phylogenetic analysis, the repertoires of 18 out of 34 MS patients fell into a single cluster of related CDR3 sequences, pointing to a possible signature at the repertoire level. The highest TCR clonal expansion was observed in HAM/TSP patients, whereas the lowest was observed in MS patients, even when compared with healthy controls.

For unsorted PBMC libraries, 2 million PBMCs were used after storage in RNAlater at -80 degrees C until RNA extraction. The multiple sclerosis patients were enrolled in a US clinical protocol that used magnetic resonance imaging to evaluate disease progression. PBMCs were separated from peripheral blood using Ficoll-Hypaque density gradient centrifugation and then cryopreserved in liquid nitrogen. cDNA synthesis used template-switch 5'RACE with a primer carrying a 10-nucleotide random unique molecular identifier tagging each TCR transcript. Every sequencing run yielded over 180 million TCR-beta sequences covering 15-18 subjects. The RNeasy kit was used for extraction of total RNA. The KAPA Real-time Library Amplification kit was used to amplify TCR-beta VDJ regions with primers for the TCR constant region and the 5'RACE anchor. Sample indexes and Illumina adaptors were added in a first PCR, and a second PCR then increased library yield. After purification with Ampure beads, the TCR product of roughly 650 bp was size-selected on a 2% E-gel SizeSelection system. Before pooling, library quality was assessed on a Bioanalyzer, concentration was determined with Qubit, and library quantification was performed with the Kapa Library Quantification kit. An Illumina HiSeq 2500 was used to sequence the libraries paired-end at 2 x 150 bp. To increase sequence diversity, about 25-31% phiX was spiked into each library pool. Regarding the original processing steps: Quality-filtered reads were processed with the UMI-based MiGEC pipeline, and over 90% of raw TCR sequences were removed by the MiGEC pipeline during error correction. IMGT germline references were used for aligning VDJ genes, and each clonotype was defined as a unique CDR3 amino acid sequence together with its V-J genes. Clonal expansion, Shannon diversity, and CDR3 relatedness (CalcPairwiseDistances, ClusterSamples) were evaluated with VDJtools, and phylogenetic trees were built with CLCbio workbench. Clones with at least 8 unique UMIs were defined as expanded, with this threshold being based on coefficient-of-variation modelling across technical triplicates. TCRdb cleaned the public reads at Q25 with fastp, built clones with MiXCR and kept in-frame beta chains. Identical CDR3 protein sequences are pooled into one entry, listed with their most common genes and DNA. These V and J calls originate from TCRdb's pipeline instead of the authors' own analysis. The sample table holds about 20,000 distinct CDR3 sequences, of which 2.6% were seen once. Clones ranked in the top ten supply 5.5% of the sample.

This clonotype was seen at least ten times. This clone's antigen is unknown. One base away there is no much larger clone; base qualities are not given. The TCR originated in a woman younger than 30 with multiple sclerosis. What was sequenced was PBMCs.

This receptor carries the CDR3 CSARIFEVTDTQYF. At the DNA level, the sequence is TGCAGTGCTAGGATCTTCGAGGTCACAGATACGCAGTATTTT. The rearrangement joined TRBV20-1 to TRBJ2-3, with no confident D gene call. CDR1 and CDR2 are drawn from the germline V gene (reference sequence): DFQATT, SNEGSKA. Spanning cysteine to phenylalanine, the CDR3 consists of 14 amino acids. The entry retains the CDR3 DNA only, 42 bases that are in frame from base 1. V sheds 3 bases and J sheds 2 bases, leaving 12 bases between their ends.